These 25 T cell receptor beta chains share one sample of origin, sequenced in a study of CD8 T cells in ankylosing spondylitis. TCRdb reprocessed the 5' RACE reads via MiXCR and lists one record per CDR3 protein. The data contain under 250,000 distinct CDR3 sequences, roughly 10% of them singletons. Sequenced material: blood, either unsorted or a sorted T cell fraction (not recorded which). These receptors were obtained from a male donor with ankylosing spondylitis or in good health (not recorded which).

Ten or more counts support this clonotype. V gene TRBV10-3 combines with J gene TRBJ2-2; 8 bases agree with TRBD1. J lost 6 bases, V lost 5 bases, and 5 bases had no gene match. Per the germline V gene, CDR1 is ENHRY and CDR2 is SYGVKD. There are 14 residues in the CDR3. The CDR3 reads CAISLETGAGELFF. CDR3 DNA sequence: TGTGCCATCAGTTTGGAGACAGGGGCCGGGGAGCTGTTTTTT.

This clonotype has ten or more counts. The chain carries TRBV20-1 and TRBJ2-1; D unresolved. The V gene lost 4 bases and the J gene lost 10 bases, with 8 bases spanning the gap. CDR3 length equals 10 residues. Germline loops: CDR1 DFQATT, CDR2 SNEGSKA (reference sequence). Here the CDR3 DNA reads TGCAGTGCTACCTCCGGGGAGCAGTTCTTC. It specifies CSATSGEQFF.

This clonotype was seen at least ten times. The chain uses TRBV25-1 and TRBJ2-7; TRBD2 might be the D (5 bases). Trimming removed 4 bases from V and 4 bases from J, with 8 bases in between. The CDR3 runs 12 residues. Germline CDR1 reads MGHDK; CDR2 reads SYGVNS. The CDR3 DNA follows: TGTGCCAGCAGTGCCGGGGTTTACGAGCAGTACTTC. Translation gives CASSAGVYEQYF.

This clonotype was observed many times. The chain uses TRBV20-1 and TRBJ2-7; the D gene is possibly TRBD2 (6 bases). The CDR3 spans 15 residues. Germline-derived CDR1 and CDR2 are DFQATT and SNEGSKA (reference sequence). The V and J ends lost 0 bases and 1 base respectively, with 13 bases between them. Here the CDR3 reads CSARDFGGSSYEQYF. The CDR3 DNA follows: TGCAGTGCTAGAGATTTTGGGGGGTCGTCCTACGAGCAGTACTTC.

This clonotype was found many times. The chain links TRBV21-1 to TRBJ2-7; TRBD1, the table's D call, was not compared with the DNA. TRBV21-1 constitutes a pseudogene. The CDR3 is 15 residues long. CDR3 in DNA: TGTGCCAGCAGCACCAGGGGGGGATTTGGCTACGAGCAGTACTTC. Encoded protein: CASSTRGGFGYEQYF.

This clonotype was detected ten times or more. The chain has TRBV4-1 and TRBJ1-6; D might be TRBD1 (6 bases). Germline CDR1 is MGHRA and CDR2 is YSYEKL. The CDR3 loop spans 20 amino acids. V lost 0 bases and J 7 bases, leaving 25 bases between the germline ends. CDR3 DNA sequence: TGCGCCAGCAGCCAAGATAACCCTCACAGGGCCCACTTCCAAAATTCACCCCTCCACTTT. Amino acids: CASSQDNPHRAHFQNSPLHF.

This clonotype was seen ten or more times. This rearrangement joins TRBV12-3 or TRBV12-4 to TRBJ1-1; the D is unclear. Trimming removed 1 base from V and 1 base from J, with 7 bases in between. CDR3 length equals 14 residues. The CDR3 nucleotides read TGTGCCAGCAGTTTAGTGGCAGGGAACACTGAAGCTTTCTTT. This translates into CASSLVAGNTEAFF.

This clonotype was seen a handful of times. The chain has TRBV5-6 and TRBJ2-3; 13 bases are a match to TRBD2. In germline, CDR1 is SGHDT, CDR2 YYEEEE. CDR3 length equals 19 residues. J was trimmed by 3 bases and V by 3 bases; bases with no gene match: 13. The CDR3 loop is CASSSRTSGRIVGTDTQYF. Here the CDR3 DNA reads TGTGCCAGCAGCTCACGGACTAGCGGGAGAATAGTTGGAACAGATACGCAGTATTTT.

In DNA form, the CDR3 reads TGCAGTGCAAAGACAGCAACCGGGGGATGGACCCAGTACTTC. This encodes CSAKTATGGWTQYF. The chain carries TRBV20-1 and TRBJ2-5, with D possibly TRBD2 on 6 matching bases. CDR1 and CDR2 from the germline V gene are DFQATT and SNEGSKA (reference sequence). Trimming removed 6 bases from V and 7 bases from J, with 21 bases in between. The CDR3 is 14 residues long.

The CDR3 sequence is CASSLDGGSNQPQHF. DNA for the CDR3: TGTGCCAGCAGCTTAGACGGGGGAAGCAATCAGCCCCAGCATTTT. V and J are TRBV7-9 and TRBJ1-5, with a weak D call TRBD1 (5 bases). The CDR3 spans 15 residues. The germline V and J ends were trimmed by 1 base and 1 base, with 8 bases remaining between them. Germline V CDR1 and CDR2: SEHNR, FQNEAQ (reference sequence).

In this sample, this clonotype turned up a few times. The CDR3 DNA reads TGTGCCAGCAGCGCGGTACTGGGGGGCGCGCGGACCGGGGAGCTGTTTTTT. It specifies CASSAVLGGARTGELFF. J is TRBJ2-2 and V is TRBV9; TRBD1 or TRBD2 may be the D gene (6 bases each). V dropped 3 bases and J dropped 5 bases, with 20 bases sitting between them. CDR1 is SGDLS and CDR2 is YYNGEE in the germline V gene. This CDR3 contains 17 residues. The full variable domain, completed using reference TRBV9 and TRBJ2-2, is DSGVTQTPKHLITATGQRVTLRCSPRSGDLSVYWYQQSLDQGLQFLIQYYNGEERAKGNILERFSAQQFPDLHSELNLSSLELGDSALYFCASSAVLGGARTGELFFGEGSRLTVL.

This clonotype came up many times. The chain has TRBV10-3 and TRBJ2-7; TRBD1 agrees at 10 bases. The V and J ends lost 5 bases and 7 bases, in that order; junction bases with no gene match: 11. Germline-derived CDR1 and CDR2 are ENHRY and SYGVKD. The CDR3 length is 15 residues. The CDR3 nucleotides are TGTGCCATCAGTTCTTCCCCCGGGACAGGGGAAGAGCAGTACTTC. As protein: CAISSSPGTGEEQYF.

At least ten counts were recorded for this clonotype. The rearrangement joins TRBV20-1 to TRBJ2-3; D is unclear. Germline loops: CDR1 DFQATT, CDR2 SNEGSKA (reference sequence). There are 18 residues in the CDR3. V lost 0 bases, J lost 0 bases, and 19 bases lay in between. The CDR3 loop is CSARDNRRDPISTDTQYF. The CDR3 nucleotides are TGCAGTGCTAGAGATAATAGGCGTGATCCAATAAGCACAGATACGCAGTATTTT.

This clonotype appeared many times. The chain joins TRBV6-6 to TRBJ1-1; D not certain. Germline V gene sequence: CDR1 MNHNY, CDR2 SVGAGI (reference sequence). The V gene lost 5 bases and the J gene lost 0 bases, with 7 bases spanning the gap. CDR3 length: 13 residues. Here the CDR3 reads CASSEVMNTEAFF. CDR3 nucleotides: TGTGCCAGCAGTGAGGTAATGAACACTGAAGCTTTCTTT.

This clonotype has at least ten counts. In DNA form, the CDR3 reads TGTGCCACCAGCAGTAAGTATCAGCCCCAGCATTTT. This encodes CATSSKYQPQHF. The J gene is TRBJ1-5, the V gene TRBV15; unclear D gene. The ends were cut back, 3 bases at V and 5 bases at J, with 5 bases in the middle. The CDR3 has 12 residues. Germline V gene lookup returns CDR1 LNHNV and CDR2 YYDKDF (reference sequence).

This clonotype was detected many times. This chain links TRBV20-1 with TRBJ1-6, with 8 bases fitting TRBD1. Germline CDR1 DFQATT, CDR2 SNEGSKA (reference sequence). CDR3 size: 14 residues. The junction had 6 bases not matched to a gene; V was cut back by 6 bases and J by 5 bases. The CDR3 nucleotides are TGCAGTGCCCACGGACAGGGTGATAATTCACCCCTCCACTTT. This codes for CSAHGQGDNSPLHF.

This clonotype was recorded at least ten times. This sequence joins TRBV29-1 and TRBJ2-1; tentative D call: TRBD1 (6 bases). Germline values: CDR1 SQVTM, CDR2 ANQGSEA. This CDR3 has 11 amino acids. V lost 6 bases, J lost 10 bases, and 13 bases lay in between. The CDR3 DNA follows: TGCAGCGTCGGAGACAGGCCCGAGCAGTTCTTC. Protein sequence: CSVGDRPEQFF.

This clonotype was seen a few times. The chain joins TRBV20-1 to TRBJ2-7, with D perhaps matching TRBD2 (7 bases). V was pared by 4 bases and J by 6 bases, with 13 bases between. Germline assignment: CDR1 DFQATT and CDR2 SNEGSKA (reference sequence). The CDR3 spans 12 residues. CDR3 DNA sequence: TGCAGTGCTAAAAGGGGGGAGGGCGAGCAGTACTTC. Amino acids: CSAKRGEGEQYF.

This clonotype was counted at least ten times. J is TRBJ1-1 and V is TRBV5-1; D is perhaps TRBD1 (6 bases). The germline V gene has CDR1 SGHRS and CDR2 YFSETQ. V was trimmed by 0 bases and J by 1 base, leaving 13 bases between them. There are 16 residues in the CDR3. The CDR3 bases are TGCGCCAGCAGCTTGGCCTATCACAGGGCGAACACTGAAGCTTTCTTT. It encodes CASSLAYHRANTEAFF.

This clonotype was observed many times. The chain uses TRBV13 and TRBJ2-1; perhaps TRBD2 as D (5 bases). Germline lookup yields CDR1 PRHDT and CDR2 FYEKMQ (reference sequence). V was trimmed by 5 bases and J by 12 bases, leaving 14 bases between them. CDR3 length equals 12 residues. The CDR3: CASSRTSSGQFF. The DNA of the CDR3 is TGTGCCAGCAGCCGGACTTCCTCTGGGCAGTTCTTC.

This clonotype was counted many times. The chain combines TRBV7-9 with TRBJ1-3; D is undetermined. Germline lookup yields CDR1 SEHNR and CDR2 FQNEAQ (reference sequence). The CDR3 is made up of 10 amino acids. V lost 8 bases and J 2 bases, leaving 1 base between the germline ends. The CDR3 DNA follows: TGTGCCAGCGCTGGAAACACCATATATTTT. Translated: CASAGNTIYF.

This clonotype appeared many times. The chain joins TRBV7-9 to TRBJ1-1, with D possibly TRBD1 on 6 matching bases. This CDR3 region has 15 residues. V gave up 5 bases and J gave up 3 bases, with 16 bases separating them. Germline CDR1 SEHNR, CDR2 FQNEAQ (reference sequence). The CDR3 region is CASSTLRGGDTEAFF. For the CDR3, the DNA is TGTGCCAGCAGCACGCTCAGGGGAGGAGACACTGAAGCTTTCTTT.

This clonotype was counted many times. V usage is TRBV20-1 and J usage is TRBJ1-5; the D is unclear. The CDR3 runs to 13 residues. Germline assignment: CDR1 DFQATT and CDR2 SNEGSKA (reference sequence). Deletions cut 2 bases from V and 7 bases from J, with 12 bases between. CDR3 DNA sequence: TGCAGTGCTAGACATTCGGTAACCCAGCCCCAGCATTTT. Translated: CSARHSVTQPQHF.

Ten or more counts support this clonotype. The genes are TRBV3-1 and TRBJ2-1; 13 positions agree with TRBD2. This CDR3 is built from 16 residues. The V and J ends lost 4 bases and 7 bases, in that order; junction bases with no gene match: 7. CDR1 is LGHDT and CDR2 is YNNKEL in the germline V gene (reference sequence). The CDR3 nucleotides read TGTGCCAGCAGCCCATTACTAGCGGGAGGGTGGAATGAGCAGTTCTTC. This codes for CASSPLLAGGWNEQFF.

Many counts were recorded for this clonotype. CDR3 sequence: CASSLERNSYEQYF. The CDR3 DNA reads TGCGCCAGCAGCTTGGAGAGAAATTCCTACGAGCAGTACTTC. This chain connects TRBV5-1 to TRBJ2-7, with D hard to call. Deletions cut 0 bases from V and 1 base from J, with 8 bases between. Per the germline V gene, CDR1 is SGHRS and CDR2 is YFSETQ. This CDR3 region has 14 residues.